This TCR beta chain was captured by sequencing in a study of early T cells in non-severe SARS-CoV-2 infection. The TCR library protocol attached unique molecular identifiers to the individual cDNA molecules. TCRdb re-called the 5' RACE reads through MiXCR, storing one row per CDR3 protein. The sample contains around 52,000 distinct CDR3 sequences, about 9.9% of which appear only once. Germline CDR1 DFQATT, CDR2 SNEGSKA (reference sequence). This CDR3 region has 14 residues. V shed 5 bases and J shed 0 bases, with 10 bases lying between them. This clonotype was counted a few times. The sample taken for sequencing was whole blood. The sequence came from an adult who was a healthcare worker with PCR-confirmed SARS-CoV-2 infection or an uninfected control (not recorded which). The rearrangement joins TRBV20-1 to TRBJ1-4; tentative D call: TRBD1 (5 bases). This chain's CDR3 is CSAPTGSTNEKLFF. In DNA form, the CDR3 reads TGCAGTGCTCCAACAGGTTCAACTAATGAAAAACTGTTTTTT.